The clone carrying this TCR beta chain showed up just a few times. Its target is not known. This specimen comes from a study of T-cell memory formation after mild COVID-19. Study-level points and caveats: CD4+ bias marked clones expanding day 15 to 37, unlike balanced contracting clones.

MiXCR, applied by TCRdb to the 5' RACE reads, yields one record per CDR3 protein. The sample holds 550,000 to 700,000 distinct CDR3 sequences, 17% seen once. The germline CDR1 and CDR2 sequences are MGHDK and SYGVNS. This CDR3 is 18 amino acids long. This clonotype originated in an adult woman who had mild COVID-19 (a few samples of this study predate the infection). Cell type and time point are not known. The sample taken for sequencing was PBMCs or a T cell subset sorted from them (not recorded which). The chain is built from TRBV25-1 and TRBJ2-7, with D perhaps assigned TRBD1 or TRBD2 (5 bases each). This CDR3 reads CVFNKTQTGDGGTYEQYF. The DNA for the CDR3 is TGTGTCTTTAACAAAACTCAGACCGGGGACGGAGGAACCTACGAGCAGTACTTC.